Listed below are T cell receptor beta chains from one sample, sequenced in a study of a mutant IDH1 vaccine in newly diagnosed glioma. No antigen has been identified for these receptors. TCRdb's copy holds only in-frame clones and misses some; the assay was immunoSEQ multiplex PCR. The sample lists approximately 60,000 clones, 86% occurring once. The input for sequencing was PBMCs, taken from a glioma patient whose treatment included an IDH1 peptide vaccine. Receptor source: a man aged 35-49 years with glioma. The CDR3 runs from the conserved cysteine through the conserved F or W. Fields, in order: clone size, V gene, J gene, D gene, CDR3 DNA, CDR3 protein. The D gene is left open where the match is weak. Size is stated for part of the rows, as once, few or many counts, or as a class when the clone is expanded.

NA,TRBV28,TRBJ2-7,NA,TGTGCCAGCAGGGCGGGACCCAGGTACGAGCAGTACTTC,CASRAGPRYEQYF
NA,TRBV7-2,TRBJ2-7,NA,TGTGCCAGCAGCCCCAGGTGGAGCTCCTACGAGCAGTACTTC,CASSPRWSSYEQYF
NA,TRBV6-6,TRBJ2-7,TRBD1,TGTGCCAGCAGACCTGGACAGGGTAGGGCCGAGCAGTACTTC,CASRPGQGRAEQYF
NA,TRBV7-7,TRBJ2-2,NA,TGTGCCAGCAAAGTGGGCTCGGGCACCGGGGAGCTGTTTTTT,CASKVGSGTGELFF
NA,TRBV6-1,TRBJ2-7,TRBD1,TGTGCCAGCAGTGAAGGCCAGGGGGCCTCCTACGAGCAGTACTTC,CASSEGQGASYEQYF
NA,TRBV5-6,TRBJ2-7,NA,TGTGCCAGCACCCCCGCAGGGAATTGGGCGACCTACGAGCAGTACTTC,CASTPAGNWATYEQYF
few,TRBV5-1,TRBJ2-5,NA,TGCGCCAGCAGCTTTTTTCAGGGACAAGAGACCCAGTACTTC,CASSFFQGQETQYF
once,TRBV6-6,TRBJ2-7,TRBD2,TGTGCCAGCATCGGGGGAGGGCCAGTCTACGAGCAGTACTTC,CASIGGGPVYEQYF
NA,TRBV7-8,TRBJ2-4,TRBD2,TGTGCCAGCAGCTTATTAGCCTCTGGTGGCGGGAGTGACATTCAGTACTTC,CASSLLASGGGSDIQYF
NA,TRBV5-1,TRBJ1-3,TRBD1,TGCGCCAGCAGCTTGGCCGAAACAGGGGGCTCTGGAAACACCATATATTTT,CASSLAETGGSGNTIYF
NA,TRBV7-2,TRBJ2-2,NA,TGTGCCAGCAGCTTATACGACACCGGGGAGCTGTTTTTT,CASSLYDTGELFF
NA,TRBV15,TRBJ1-3,NA,TGTGCCACCAGTAATGGACCTCGAGGGTCTGGAAACACCATATATTTT,CATSNGPRGSGNTIYF
few,TRBV19,TRBJ2-2,NA,TGTGCCAGTAGTAACCGGGTGTTGGAGCTGTTTTTT,CASSNRVLELFF
NA,TRBV6-1,TRBJ2-7,TRBD1,TGTGCCAGCAGTAACAGGGGGCGCGTGGACGAGCAGTACTTC,CASSNRGRVDEQYF
NA,TRBV10-2,TRBJ2-3,TRBD1,TGCGCCAGCAGACCAGGGACAGGAGATACGCAGTATTTT,CASRPGTGDTQYF
NA,TRBV7-2,TRBJ2-2,NA,TGTGCCAGCAGCTTTGTCCAGGACGGCCGCACGGAGCTGTTTTTT,CASSFVQDGRTELFF
NA,TRBV5-4,TRBJ1-2,TRBD1,TGTGCCAGCAGCCAGAGACAGGGGGCGGGTGGCTACACCTTC,CASSQRQGAGGYTF
few,TRBV19,TRBJ2-2,TRBD2,TGTGCCAGTAGTAACGGACTAGCTTCGGCCGGGGAGCTGTTTTTT,CASSNGLASAGELFF
once,TRBV7-2,TRBJ1-4,NA,TGTGCCAGCAGCCCACGGGGGGGCGAAAAACTGTTTTTT,CASSPRGGEKLFF
NA,TRBV5-1,TRBJ1-3,NA,TGCGCCAGCAGCGATGTTAGGACCATATATTTT,CASSDVRTIYF
NA,TRBV15,TRBJ2-3,TRBD2,TGTGCCACCAGCAGACTAGCGGGAGGTTTGGATACGCAGTATTTT,CATSRLAGGLDTQYF
NA,TRBV7-9,TRBJ2-3,TRBD1,TGTGCCAGCAGCCTCATACAGGGGGCCGGATATACGCAGTATTTT,CASSLIQGAGYTQYF
NA,TRBV5-8,TRBJ1-1,NA,TGTGCCAGCAGGCCAGACTCGAACACTGAAGCTTTCTTT,CASRPDSNTEAFF
NA,TRBV5-8,TRBJ1-4,TRBD1,TGTGCCAGCAGCCATTACGGGACAGAATTAAATGAAAAACTGTTTTTT,CASSHYGTELNEKLFF
NA,TRBV18,TRBJ2-7,TRBD1,TGTGCCAGCTCAACACCGACAGGGGCCTACGAGCAGTACTTC,CASSTPTGAYEQYF
NA,TRBV6-5,TRBJ2-7,NA,TGTGCCAGCAGTTACTCGGGCAGGGGCAACAACGAGCAGTACTTC,CASSYSGRGNNEQYF
NA,TRBV19,TRBJ1-5,NA,TGTGCCAGTAGTATAGAATGGGATCAGCCCCAGCATTTT,CASSIEWDQPQHF
NA,TRBV19,TRBJ1-1,TRBD1,TGTGCCAGTAGTCTGACAGGGGAGAACACTGAAGCTTTCTTT,CASSLTGENTEAFF
NA,TRBV9,TRBJ2-2,TRBD1,TGTGCCAGCAGCCCAAGACAGGGGGCGCTTCGGTTCACCGGGGAGCTGTTTTTT,CASSPRQGALRFTGELFF
NA,TRBV7-9,TRBJ2-7,NA,TGTGCCAGCAGCGAATTCCGGGACGGCCTTCAGTACTTC,CASSEFRDGLQYF
NA,TRBV4-2,TRBJ2-1,NA,TGTGCCAGCAGCCAACCGCAGGGTGACAATGAGCAGTTCTTC,CASSQPQGDNEQFF
few,TRBV30,TRBJ1-2,TRBD1,TGTGCCGGATCACCACAGGGGTCCAACTATGGCTACACCTTC,CAGSPQGSNYGYTF
NA,TRBV6-5,TRBJ2-7,NA,TGTGCCAGCAGGAGGTGGTCCTCGTCCTACGAGCAGTACTTC,CASRRWSSSYEQYF
few,TRBV27,TRBJ2-7,TRBD2,TGTGCCAGCAGTCCCTGGACTAGCGATTACGAGCAGTACTTC,CASSPWTSDYEQYF
NA,TRBV5-4,TRBJ1-2,NA,TGTGCCAGCAGCCTAGGAGTTATCGGGGGAAGGGGTGGCTACACCTTC,CASSLGVIGGRGGYTF
NA,TRBV20-1,TRBJ1-3,NA,TGCAGTGCTGGCGGTGGAAACACCATATATTTT,CSAGGGNTIYF
NA,TRBV6-5,TRBJ2-7,TRBD1,TGTGCCAGCAGTTACGACAGGGGCTACGAGCAGTACTTC,CASSYDRGYEQYF
once,TRBV4-3,TRBJ1-2,NA,TGCGCCAGCAGCCAGTACAGGGCCTTTAACTATGGCTACACCTTC,CASSQYRAFNYGYTF
few,TRBV27,TRBJ2-7,NA,TGTGCCAGCAGTCGCTCGGTCGAGCAGTACTTC,CASSRSVEQYF
NA,TRBV6-6,TRBJ2-7,NA,TGTGCCAGCAGACCCGGGACCCCGTACGAGCAGTACTTC,CASRPGTPYEQYF
NA,TRBV7-2,TRBJ2-7,NA,TGTGCCAGCAGCCAAACTACAGGGTGGGGGGCCTACGAGCAGTACTTC,CASSQTTGWGAYEQYF